The 3 T cell receptor beta chains below all came from one sample that was sequenced in a study of T-cell reconstitution after alpha-beta-depleted transplantation in children. A library of TCRbeta sequences, prepared with unique molecular identifiers, was generated. A single record per CDR3 protein comes from TCRdb applying MiXCR to the PCR reads. Seen here are 550,000 to 800,000 distinct CDR3 sequences, less than 15% observed once, and the top ten hold roughly 0.84%. Material: PBMCs, obtained before TCRalphabeta/CD19-depleted stem cell transplant. These receptors all come from a girl under 10 years old with congenital amegakaryocytic thrombocytopenia, due to receive a stem cell transplant.

CDR3 amino acids: CSASIGRGQGDYGYTF. The CDR3, as DNA: TGCAGTGCTAGTATCGGCAGGGGGCAGGGAGACTATGGCTACACCTTC. This rearrangement joins TRBV20-1 to TRBJ1-2, with 8 bases that match TRBD1. Trimming cost V 3 bases and J 3 bases; bases outside gene matches: 12. The CDR3 length is 16 residues. Germline V CDR1 and CDR2: DFQATT, SNEGSKA (reference sequence).

The J gene is TRBJ2-7, the V gene TRBV20-1, with D tentatively TRBD2 (6 bases). With 0 bases removed from V and 6 bases from J, the gap between germline ends came to 9 bases. Germline loops: CDR1 DFQATT, CDR2 SNEGSKA (reference sequence). The length of the CDR3 is 12 residues. The CDR3 loop is CSARDPTSEQYF. CDR3 nucleotide sequence: TGCAGTGCTAGAGATCCGACTAGCGAGCAGTACTTC.

This clonotype was detected ten times or more. The CDR3 sequence: CASNPIGWYQPQHF. The CDR3 DNA reads as TGTGCCAGCAACCCTATAGGGTGGTATCAGCCCCAGCATTTT. The V and J genes are TRBV6-2 or TRBV6-3 and TRBJ1-5, with D unresolved. V shed 7 bases and J shed 5 bases, with 15 bases lying between them. CDR1 and CDR2 (germline): MNHEY, SVGEGT. This CDR3 has 14 residues.